What follows are 15 T cell receptor beta chains derived from one specimen sequenced in a study of lymphopenia after photon versus proton radiotherapy. Clones were read by immunoSEQ multiplex PCR, and TCRdb kept only the in-frame ones, dropping some. The sample has roughly 30,000 clones, about nine tenths seen once; the top ten hold approximately 6.5%. Sequences were derived from peripheral blood, sampled from a patient treated with photon-based radiotherapy. The source of these receptors is a woman between 45 and 65 years old with pancreatic cancer.

This chain joins TRBV6-5 and TRBJ2-7; weak D call: TRBD1 (7 bases). V was pared by 2 bases and J by 6 bases, with 14 bases between. Germline lookup yields CDR1 MNHEY and CDR2 SVGAGI. CDR3 length: 14 amino acids. This chain's CDR3 is CASSYGAEGAEQYF. DNA for the CDR3: TGTGCCAGCAGTTACGGGGCGGAGGGGGCCGAGCAGTACTTC.

There are a few counts of this clone. The chain carries TRBV10-2 and TRBJ1-5; D remains unclear. The CDR3 length is 12 residues. In germline, CDR1 is WSHSY, CDR2 SAAADI. Trimming shortened V by 5 bases and J by 3 bases, and 5 bases separated the two germline ends. The CDR3 DNA is TGCGCCAGCAGTCAGCCCAATCAGCCCCAGCATTTT. Translating gives CASSQPNQPQHF.

This chain links TRBV25-1 with TRBJ2-5; D gene uncertain. CDR1 is MGHDK and CDR2 is SYGVNS in the germline V gene. This CDR3 is 13 amino acids long. Trimming removed 3 bases at V and 1 base at J, with 6 bases between. DNA for the CDR3: TGTGCCAGCAGTGACAGTTTCCAAGAGACCCAGTACTTC. Translating it yields CASSDSFQETQYF.

The chain employs TRBV15 and TRBJ2-2; D not certain. CDR1 LNHNV and CDR2 YYDKDF come from the germline V gene (reference sequence). This CDR3 has 11 amino acids. V lost 5 bases and J lost 3, with 1 base in between. CDR3 region: CATSYTGELFF. The CDR3 bases are TGTGCCACCAGCTACACCGGGGAGCTGTTTTTT.

The chain links TRBV7-6 to TRBJ2-6; D is unresolved. V shed 4 bases and J shed 0 bases, with 7 bases lying between them. Germline values: CDR1 SGHVS, CDR2 FNYEAQ. The CDR3 has 15 residues. The CDR3 bases are TGTGCCAGCAGCTCGGCATTCTCTGGGGCCAACGTCCTGACTTTC. This translates into CASSSAFSGANVLTF.

This chain joins TRBV21-1 and TRBJ1-2; the table calls TRBD1, which could not be checked here. TRBV21-1 is a recognized pseudogene. CDR3 length: 15 amino acids. The CDR3 here is CASSKGLNAPYGYTF. CDR3 nucleotides: TGTGCCAGCAGCAAAGGGCTGAATGCACCCTATGGCTACACCTTC.

This chain links TRBV5-4 with TRBJ2-7; TRBD2 aligns across 8 bases. This CDR3 is built from 17 residues. The V segment lost 0 bases and the J segment 3 bases; nucleotides outside the gene matches: 11. The germline CDR1 and CDR2 sequences are SGHNT and YYREEE (reference sequence). DNA for the CDR3: TGTGCCAGCAGCTTGGGGCCTAGCGGGTCTGTCCTCTACGAGCAGTACTTC. Translated: CASSLGPSGSVLYEQYF. Full variable domain (missing parts from reference TRBV5-4 and TRBJ2-7): ETGVTQSPTHLIKTRGQQVTLRCSSQSGHNTVSWYQQALGQGPQFIFQYYREEENGRGNFPPRFSGLQFPNYSSELNVNALELDDSALYLCASSLGPSGSVLYEQYFGPGTRLTVT.

This sequence joins TRBV15 and TRBJ2-3; a possible D gene is TRBD1 (6 bases). Germline-derived CDR1 and CDR2 are LNHNV and YYDKDF (reference sequence). The CDR3 length is 16 residues. The V gene lost 1 base and the J gene lost 5 bases, with 16 bases spanning the gap. As DNA, the CDR3 is TGTGCCACCAGCAGAGGGGATGGGGGCGTGAGAGATACGCAGTATTTT. Translation: CATSRGDGGVRDTQYF.

This chain links TRBV29-1 with TRBJ2-5; a weak D match, TRBD2 (6 bases). The CDR3 length is 12 residues. The V gene lost 4 bases and the J gene lost 7 bases, with 13 bases spanning the gap. Germline CDR1 and CDR2: SQVTM and ANQGSEA. CDR3 sequence (DNA): TGCAGCGTTGTGGCCGGGAGAGGGACCCAGTACTTC. Translation gives CSVVAGRGTQYF.

The chain combines TRBV30 with TRBJ2-2, with 10 bases that match TRBD2. V shed 8 bases, J shed 3 bases, and the junction held 12 bases outside the gene matches. The CDR3 is made up of 16 amino acids. Germline V gives CDR1 GTSNPN, CDR2 SVGIG (reference sequence). The CDR3 region has the DNA TGTGCCGGTACCGGAGGACTAGCGGAAGACACCGGGGAGCTGTTTTTT. This translates into CAGTGGLAEDTGELFF.

The sample holds one count of this clone. The same CDR3 can be traced to other DNA sequences in this sample. This rearrangement joins TRBV29-1 to TRBJ2-5, with 11 nucleotides matching TRBD2. Looked up from germline, CDR1 is SQVTM and CDR2 is ANQGSEA. The CDR3 has 14 residues. Losses at the gene ends were 6 bases for V and 1 base for J; bases not matched to a gene: 4. CDR3 protein: CSVGLAGPQETQYF. The DNA of the CDR3 is TGCAGCGTCGGACTAGCGGGCCCCCAAGAGACCCAGTACTTC.

The chain recombines TRBV30 with TRBJ1-3; D not certain. Germline V gene sequence: CDR1 GTSNPN, CDR2 SVGIG (reference sequence). This CDR3 region has 15 residues. Trimming took 0 bases from V and 0 from J, leaving 9 bases between them. The CDR3 DNA reads as TGTGCCTGGAGTGTAAACCGAAACTCTGGAAACACCATATATTTT. Protein sequence: CAWSVNRNSGNTIYF.

The chain uses TRBV28 and TRBJ2-3; D is perhaps TRBD1 (6 bases). Germline assignment: CDR1 MDHEN and CDR2 SYDVKM. This CDR3 is built from 15 residues. V was shortened by 2 bases and J by 0 bases, with 9 bases between the two germline ends. The CDR3 sequence: CASSLRQVSTDTQYF. The CDR3 DNA reads as TGTGCCAGCAGTTTACGACAGGTTAGCACAGATACGCAGTATTTT.

The genes are TRBV7-9 and TRBJ2-3; 7 nucleotides agree with TRBD2. V lost 5 bases and J lost 2; bases outside the gene matches: 19. Looked up from germline, CDR1 is SEHNR and CDR2 is FQNEAQ (reference sequence). This CDR3 region has 19 residues. CDR3 nucleotides: TGTGCCAGCAGCCCAGACCAGATTCATGGGGGAGGGATCACAGATACGCAGTATTTT. Translating gives CASSPDQIHGGGITDTQYF. The variable domain in full, completed from reference TRBV7-9 and TRBJ2-3, reads DTGVSQNPRHKITKRGQNVTFRCDPISEHNRLYWYRQTLGQGPEFLTYFQNEAQLEKSRLLSDRFSAERPKGSFSTLEIQRTEQGDSAMYLCASSPDQIHGGGITDTQYFGPGTRLTVL.

This clone was picked up one time. The chain is built from TRBV19 and TRBJ1-3; the D gene is possibly TRBD1 (5 bases). This CDR3 comprises 14 residues. CDR1 and CDR2 (germline): LNHDA, SQIVND (reference sequence). Trimming took off 10 bases at V and 0 bases at J, with 13 bases between the two ends. Here the CDR3 DNA reads TGTGCCACCTGGGACGTTAACTCTGGAAACACCATATATTTT. Its translation: CATWDVNSGNTIYF.